This TCR beta chain was recovered during a study of regulatory T cells in long-lasting Graves disease. Findings and caveats of the study: The sample size was small, and this may have reduced accuracy.

Time point meaning: newly diagnosed GD, antithyroid drugs for less than 3 months. From RNA extracted from PBMCs, the TCR library was made. Criteria from the American Thyroid Association guidelines were applied to diagnose Graves' disease. This CDR3 spans 14 amino acids. The germline V gene has CDR1 KGHDR and CDR2 SFDVKD. With 5 bases removed from V and 2 bases from J, the gap between germline ends came to 10 bases. Assembly of TCR beta libraries relied on iRepertoire HTBI primers together with Arm-PCR of CDR3 regions. TCRdb passed the multiplex PCR reads through MiXCR, listing each CDR3 protein once. The sample contains about 380,000 distinct CDR3 sequences, around 16% of which appear only once. A few counts support this clonotype. Its antigen is unknown. This may be a read error, as it is one base from a much larger clone. The missing conserved phenylalanine or tryptophan at the end of this CDR3 makes a read error likely.

The chain joins TRBV24-1 to TRBJ2-3; D gene ambiguous. This receptor was identified in a female donor with Graves disease. The starting material was peripheral blood mononuclear cells (PBMCs), obtained at new diagnosis, from a patient treated with antithyroid drugs. CDR3 DNA: TGTGCCACCAGTGGTTACAGACTCACAGATACGCAGTATCTT. Encoded protein: CATSGYRLTDTQYL.